These 16 T cell receptor beta chains came from one sample sequenced in a study of beta chain features in type 1 diabetes. General study findings and limits: In all four CD4+ subsets, TCRB CDR3 length was significantly, moderately reduced in type 1 diabetes.

All of the isolated RNA was reverse transcribed, so expressed TCRB transcripts were sequenced. Sequenced by immunoSEQ multiplex PCR; TCRdb stores in-frame clones only, minus some. The table includes 300,000 to 450,000 clones, around an eighth detected once. Their cognate antigens are unknown. Source material: naive CD4+ T cells from blood. The receptors come from a woman aged 18-29 years with type 1 diabetes.

In its sample, this clone was seen a few times. The V gene is TRBV14, the J gene TRBJ2-1; D unresolved. CDR3 size: 12 residues. V lost 1 base to trimming and J lost 10 bases, with 8 bases between them. Germline CDR1 reads SGHDN; CDR2 reads FVKESK. DNA of the CDR3: TGTGCCAGCAGCCAAGTCCCGCAGGAGCAGTTCTTC. Amino acid sequence: CASSQVPQEQFF.

The chain carries TRBV5-4 and TRBJ1-1; D remains ambiguous. The CDR3 is 15 amino acids. The germline CDR1 and CDR2 sequences are SGHNT and YYREEE (reference sequence). The ends were cut back, 4 bases at V and 1 base at J, with 14 bases in the middle. The CDR3 sequence is CASSRQLSGNTEAFF. Here the CDR3 DNA reads TGTGCCAGCAGCCGCCAACTATCCGGGAACACTGAAGCTTTCTTT.

This clone was detected only a few times. J is TRBJ1-1 and V is TRBV2, with 9 bases fitting TRBD1. Germline-derived CDR1 and CDR2 are SNHLY and FYNNEI. V was pared by 6 bases and J by 4 bases, with 6 bases of the junction left unmatched. The CDR3 length is 14 residues. In nucleotides, the CDR3 is TGTGCCAGCAGGGGTGGGACAGGGATCACTGAAGCTTTCTTT. This translates into CASRGGTGITEAFF. The complete variable domain, with remaining parts taken from reference TRBV2 and TRBJ1-1, reads EPEVTQTPSHQVTQMGQEVILRCVPISNHLYFYWYRQILGQKVEFLVSFYNNEISEKSEIFDDQFSVERPDGSNFTLKIRSTKLEDSAMYFCASRGGTGITEAFFGQGTRLTVV.

V and J are TRBV19 and TRBJ2-5, with 7 positions matching TRBD1. Germline V CDR1 and CDR2: LNHDA, SQIVND (reference sequence). The CDR3 sequence is 14 residues long. Germline trimming cut 5 bases from V and 3 bases from J; bases unmatched to any gene: 6. CDR3 sequence: CASSSQTGKETQYF. The CDR3 region has the DNA TGTGCCAGTAGTTCCCAGACAGGGAAAGAGACCCAGTACTTC.

The chain is built from TRBV14 and TRBJ1-1, with 8 bases lining up with TRBD1. This CDR3 comprises 13 residues. Germline values: CDR1 SGHDN, CDR2 FVKESK. V was pared by 5 bases and J by 4 bases, with 3 bases of the junction left unmatched. The CDR3 loop reads CASSKTGGTEAFF. The CDR3, as DNA: TGTGCCAGCAGCAAAACAGGGGGCACTGAAGCTTTCTTT.

The gene calls are TRBV19 and TRBJ1-2; TRBD1 matches 8 bases. The junction had 8 bases not matched to a gene; V was cut back by 7 bases and J by 4 bases. CDR1 and CDR2 from the germline V gene are LNHDA and SQIVND (reference sequence). This CDR3 has 14 amino acids. CDR3 region: CASTSTGAAYGYTF. The CDR3 DNA is TGTGCCAGTACTTCGACAGGGGCGGCCTATGGCTACACCTTC.

Only a few counts were recorded for this clone. The rearrangement joins TRBV25-1 to TRBJ2-7, with D possibly TRBD2 on 6 matching bases. This CDR3 comprises 14 residues. The V and J ends lost 3 bases and 3 bases respectively, with 12 bases between them. Per germline, CDR1 MGHDK and CDR2 SYGVNS. CDR3 sequence reads: CASSDTRGLYEQYF. The CDR3 coding sequence is TGTGCCAGCAGTGATACGCGGGGACTCTACGAGCAGTACTTC.

The chain combines TRBV11-1 with TRBJ2-1; a possible D gene is TRBD1 (5 bases). Trimming pared 5 bases from V and 8 bases from J, leaving 22 bases between. CDR1 and CDR2 from the germline V gene are SGHAT and FQDESV (reference sequence). CDR3 size: 16 residues. The CDR3 protein is CASSPARLARGDEQFF. The CDR3 coding sequence is TGTGCCAGCAGCCCGGCCCGATTAGCTAGGGGCGATGAGCAGTTCTTC.

This clone appeared a few times. CDR3 sequence: CASSFETDGYTF. The DNA of the CDR3 is TGTGCCAGCAGCTTTGAGACAGATGGCTACACCTTC. The chain couples TRBV5-6 to TRBJ1-2; D may be TRBD1 (5 bases). This CDR3 comprises 12 residues. The V and J ends lost 2 bases and 6 bases respectively, with 8 bases between them. Germline V gene sequence: CDR1 SGHDT, CDR2 YYEEEE.

The rearrangement joins TRBV2 to TRBJ2-1, with a weak D call TRBD2 (6 bases). Germline V gene data show CDR1 as SNHLY and CDR2 as FYNNEI. The CDR3 consists of 14 residues. Trimming took off 7 bases at V and 3 bases at J, with 13 bases between the two ends. CDR3 DNA: TGTGCCAGCATAGGACTAAAAAACTACAATGAGCAGTTCTTC. Encoded protein: CASIGLKNYNEQFF.

This clone was recorded a few times. This chain uses TRBV27 with TRBJ2-7, with TRBD2 as a possible D gene (6 bases). V was pared by 4 bases and J by 2 bases, with 12 bases between. The CDR3 has 14 residues. From germline, CDR1 is MNHEY and CDR2 SMNVEV (reference sequence). The CDR3 nucleotides are TGTGCCAGCAGTTCAGCGGGTCGAGCCTACGAGCAGTACTTC. It is translated as CASSSAGRAYEQYF.

This clone was detected a few times. CDR3 bases: TGCGCCAGCAGCTTGACAGGGGGTTGGGATTCACCCCTCCACTTT. It translates to CASSLTGGWDSPLHF. The chain uses TRBV5-1 and TRBJ1-6, with 8 bases matching TRBD1. J lost 8 bases, V lost 1 base, and 5 bases had no gene match. The CDR3 consists of 15 residues. Germline assignment: CDR1 SGHRS and CDR2 YFSETQ.

V usage is TRBV19 and J usage is TRBJ1-5, with a tentative D call TRBD1 (6 bases). The ends were cut back, 5 bases at V and 5 bases at J, with 13 bases in the middle. Germline V gene data show CDR1 as LNHDA and CDR2 as SQIVND (reference sequence). The CDR3 covers 14 residues. The CDR3 loop reads CASSPDSHHQPQHF. The DNA for the CDR3 is TGTGCCAGTAGTCCGGACAGCCACCATCAGCCCCAGCATTTT.

A few counts support this clone. The chain combines TRBV5-1 with TRBJ2-5; D uncertain. Trimming removed 0 bases from V and 2 bases from J, with 11 bases in between. The CDR3 runs to 15 residues. Germline CDR1 and CDR2: SGHRS and YFSETQ. This CDR3 reads CASSLVAETQETQYF. In nucleotides, the CDR3 is TGCGCCAGCAGCTTGGTCGCGGAAACGCAAGAGACCCAGTACTTC.

This sequence joins TRBV5-4 and TRBJ2-1, with D tentatively TRBD2 (6 bases). Germline values: CDR1 SGHNT, CDR2 YYREEE (reference sequence). The germline V and J ends were trimmed by 9 bases and 5 bases, with 18 bases remaining between them. The CDR3 runs 14 residues. In DNA form, the CDR3 reads TGTGCCATTTCTAGGGGACTGGAGAACAATGAGCAGTTCTTC. Its translation is CAISRGLENNEQFF.

This clone has just a few counts. The chain recombines TRBV9 with TRBJ2-5; 13 nucleotides match TRBD2. The CDR3 runs 16 residues. In germline, CDR1 is SGDLS, CDR2 YYNGEE. The ends lost 4 bases at V and 3 bases at J; junction bases unmatched: 6. CDR3 protein: CASSFGLAGAEETQYF. The CDR3 DNA reads TGTGCCAGCAGCTTTGGACTAGCGGGGGCCGAAGAGACCCAGTACTTC.